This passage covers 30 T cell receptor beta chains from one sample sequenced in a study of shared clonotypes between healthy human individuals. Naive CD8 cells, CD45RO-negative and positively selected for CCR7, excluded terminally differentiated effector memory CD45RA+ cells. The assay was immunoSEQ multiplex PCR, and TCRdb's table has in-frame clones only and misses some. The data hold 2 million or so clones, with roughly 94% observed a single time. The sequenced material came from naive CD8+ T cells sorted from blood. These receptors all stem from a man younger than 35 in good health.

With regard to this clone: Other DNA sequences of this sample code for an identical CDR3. CDR3 protein: CASSSGQGTYGYTF. The CDR3 DNA is TGTGCCAGCAGTTCTGGACAGGGTACCTATGGCTACACCTTC. The gene calls are TRBV27 and TRBJ1-2, with 8 bases that match TRBD1. The junction had 5 bases not matched to a gene; V was cut back by 4 bases and J by 4 bases. Germline V lookup: CDR1 MNHEY, CDR2 SMNVEV (reference sequence). The CDR3 runs to 14 residues.

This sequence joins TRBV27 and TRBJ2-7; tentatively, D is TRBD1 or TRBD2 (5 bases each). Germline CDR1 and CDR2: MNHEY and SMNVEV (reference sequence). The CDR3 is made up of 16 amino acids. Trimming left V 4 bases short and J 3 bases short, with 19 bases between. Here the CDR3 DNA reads TGTGCCAGCAGTTACTCCTCGGGACCGACAATCTACGAGCAGTACTTC. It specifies CASSYSSGPTIYEQYF.

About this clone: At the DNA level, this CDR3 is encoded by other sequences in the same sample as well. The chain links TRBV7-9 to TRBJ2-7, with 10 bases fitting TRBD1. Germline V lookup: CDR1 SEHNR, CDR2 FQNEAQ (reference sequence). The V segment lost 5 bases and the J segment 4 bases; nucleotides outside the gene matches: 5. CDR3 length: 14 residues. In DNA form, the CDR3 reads TGTGCCAGCAGCCCGACAGGGGGCGGTTACGAGCAGTACTTC. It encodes CASSPTGGGYEQYF. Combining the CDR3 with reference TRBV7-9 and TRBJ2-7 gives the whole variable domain DTGVSQNPRHKITKRGQNVTFRCDPISEHNRLYWYRQTLGQGPEFLTYFQNEAQLEKSRLLSDRFSAERPKGSFSTLEIQRTEQGDSAMYLCASSPTGGGYEQYFGPGTRLTVT.

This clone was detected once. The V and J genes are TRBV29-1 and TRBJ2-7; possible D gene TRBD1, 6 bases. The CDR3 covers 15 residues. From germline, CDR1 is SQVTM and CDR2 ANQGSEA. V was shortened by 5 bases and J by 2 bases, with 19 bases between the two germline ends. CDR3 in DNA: TGCAGCGTTTTCGGTAGGGGGTCGGACCCCTACGAGCAGTACTTC. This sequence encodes CSVFGRGSDPYEQYF.

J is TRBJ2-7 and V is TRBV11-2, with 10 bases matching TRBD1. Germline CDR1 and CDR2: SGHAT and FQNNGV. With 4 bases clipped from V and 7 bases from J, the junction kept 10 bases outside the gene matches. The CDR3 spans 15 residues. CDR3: CASSSRGQGSGEQYF. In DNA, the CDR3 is TGTGCCAGCAGCTCCCGGGGACAGGGGAGTGGGGAGCAGTACTTC. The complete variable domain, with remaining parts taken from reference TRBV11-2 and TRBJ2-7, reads EAGVAQSPRYKIIEKRQSVAFWCNPISGHATLYWYQQILGQGPKLLIQFQNNGVVDDSQLPKDRFSAERLKGVDSTLKIQPAKLEDSAVYLCASSSRGQGSGEQYFGPGTRLTVT.

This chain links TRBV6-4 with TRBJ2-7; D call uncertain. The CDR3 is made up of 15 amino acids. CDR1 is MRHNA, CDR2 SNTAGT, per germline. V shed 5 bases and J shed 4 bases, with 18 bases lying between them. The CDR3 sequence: CASSPGLSAPYEQYF. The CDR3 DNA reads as TGTGCCAGCAGTCCGGGCCTATCCGCCCCATACGAGCAGTACTTC.

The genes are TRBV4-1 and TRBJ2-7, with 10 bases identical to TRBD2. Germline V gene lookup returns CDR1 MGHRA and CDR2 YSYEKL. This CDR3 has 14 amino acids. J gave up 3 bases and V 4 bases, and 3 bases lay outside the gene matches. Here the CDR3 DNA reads TGCGCCAGCAGCCCTAGCGGGAGCTACTACGAGCAGTACTTC. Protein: CASSPSGSYYEQYF.

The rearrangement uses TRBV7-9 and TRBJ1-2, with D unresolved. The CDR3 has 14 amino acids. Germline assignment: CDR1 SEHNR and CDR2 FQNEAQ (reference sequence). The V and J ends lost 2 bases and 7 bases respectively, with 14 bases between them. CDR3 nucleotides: TGTGCCAGCAGCTTACGAACCGGGGTGGGTGGCTACACCTTC. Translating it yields CASSLRTGVGGYTF. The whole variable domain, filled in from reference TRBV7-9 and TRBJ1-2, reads DTGVSQNPRHKITKRGQNVTFRCDPISEHNRLYWYRQTLGQGPEFLTYFQNEAQLEKSRLLSDRFSAERPKGSFSTLEIQRTEQGDSAMYLCASSLRTGVGGYTFGSGTRLTVV.

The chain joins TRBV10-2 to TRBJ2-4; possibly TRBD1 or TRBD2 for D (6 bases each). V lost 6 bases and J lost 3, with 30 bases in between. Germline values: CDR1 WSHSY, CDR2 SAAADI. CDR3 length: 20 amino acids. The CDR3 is CASREQGQDWLGGGKNIQYF. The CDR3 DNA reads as TGCGCCAGCAGGGAACAGGGCCAGGACTGGTTGGGAGGTGGCAAAAACATTCAGTACTTC.

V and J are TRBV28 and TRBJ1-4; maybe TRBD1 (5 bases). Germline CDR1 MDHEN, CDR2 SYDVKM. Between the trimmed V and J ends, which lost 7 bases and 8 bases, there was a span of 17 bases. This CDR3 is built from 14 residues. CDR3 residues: CASTRSPGGEKLFF. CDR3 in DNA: TGTGCCAGCACCCGTAGCCCTGGGGGGGAAAAACTGTTTTTT.

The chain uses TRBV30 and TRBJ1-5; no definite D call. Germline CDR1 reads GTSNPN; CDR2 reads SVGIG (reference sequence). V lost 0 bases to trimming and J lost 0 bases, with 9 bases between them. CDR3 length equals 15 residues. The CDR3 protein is CAWSVGLNSNQPQHF. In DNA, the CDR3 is TGTGCCTGGAGTGTCGGCCTCAATAGCAATCAGCCCCAGCATTTT.

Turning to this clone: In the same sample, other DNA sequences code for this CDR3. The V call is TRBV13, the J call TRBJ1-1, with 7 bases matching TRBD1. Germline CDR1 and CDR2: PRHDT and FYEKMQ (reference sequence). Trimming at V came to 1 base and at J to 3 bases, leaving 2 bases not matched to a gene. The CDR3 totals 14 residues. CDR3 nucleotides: TGTGCCAGCAGCTTAGACAGGGGTGACACTGAAGCTTTCTTT. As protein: CASSLDRGDTEAFF.

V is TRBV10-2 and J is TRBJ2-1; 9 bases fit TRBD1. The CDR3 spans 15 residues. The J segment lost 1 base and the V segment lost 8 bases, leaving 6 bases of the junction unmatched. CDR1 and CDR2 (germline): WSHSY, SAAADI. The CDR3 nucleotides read TGCGCCAGCGGACGCGGGACAGGGTCCTACAATGAGCAGTTCTTC. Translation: CASGRGTGSYNEQFF.

The CDR3 sequence: CASSPRGLTYEQYF. The CDR3 region has the DNA TGTGCCAGTAGTCCTCGGGGGCTAACCTACGAGCAGTACTTC. This rearrangement joins TRBV19 to TRBJ2-7; possibly TRBD1 or TRBD2 for D (6 bases each). Germline-derived CDR1 and CDR2 are LNHDA and SQIVND (reference sequence). Deletions cut 5 bases from V and 2 bases from J, with 13 bases between. The CDR3 loop spans 14 amino acids.

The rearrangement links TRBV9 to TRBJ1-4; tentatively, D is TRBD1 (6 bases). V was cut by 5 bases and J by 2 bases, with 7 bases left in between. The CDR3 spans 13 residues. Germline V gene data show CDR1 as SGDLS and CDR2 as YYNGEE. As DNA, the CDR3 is TGTGCCAGCAGTCAGGGGACTAATGAAAAACTGTTTTTT. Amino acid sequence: CASSQGTNEKLFF.

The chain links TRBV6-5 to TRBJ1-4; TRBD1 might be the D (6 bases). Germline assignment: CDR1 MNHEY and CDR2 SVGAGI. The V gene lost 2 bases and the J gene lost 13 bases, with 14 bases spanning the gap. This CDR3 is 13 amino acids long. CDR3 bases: TGTGCCAGCAGTTACGCCGAGGGGGTGGCACTGTTTTTT. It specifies CASSYAEGVALFF.

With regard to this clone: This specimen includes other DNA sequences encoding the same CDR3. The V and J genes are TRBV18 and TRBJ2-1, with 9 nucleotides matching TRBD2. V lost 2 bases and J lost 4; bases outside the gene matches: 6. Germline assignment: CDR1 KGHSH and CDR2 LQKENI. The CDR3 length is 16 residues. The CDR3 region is CASSPVAGGRYNEQFF. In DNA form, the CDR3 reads TGTGCCAGCTCACCAGTCGCGGGAGGGCGTTACAATGAGCAGTTCTTC.

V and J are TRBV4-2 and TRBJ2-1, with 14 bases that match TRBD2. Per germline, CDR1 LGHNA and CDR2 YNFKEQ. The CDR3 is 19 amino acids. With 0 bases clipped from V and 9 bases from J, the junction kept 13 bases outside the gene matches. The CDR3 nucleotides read TGTGCCAGCAGCCAAGATATGATAGGACTAGCGGGGGGAGGCCGTGAGCAGTTCTTC. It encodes CASSQDMIGLAGGGREQFF.

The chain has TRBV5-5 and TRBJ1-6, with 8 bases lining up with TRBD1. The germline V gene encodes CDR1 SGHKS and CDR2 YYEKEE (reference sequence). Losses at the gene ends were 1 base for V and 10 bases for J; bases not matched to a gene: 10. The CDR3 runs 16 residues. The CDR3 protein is CASSLSGQVGGSPLHF. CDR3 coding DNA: TGTGCCAGCAGCTTGTCGGGACAGGTTGGCGGGTCACCCCTCCACTTT.

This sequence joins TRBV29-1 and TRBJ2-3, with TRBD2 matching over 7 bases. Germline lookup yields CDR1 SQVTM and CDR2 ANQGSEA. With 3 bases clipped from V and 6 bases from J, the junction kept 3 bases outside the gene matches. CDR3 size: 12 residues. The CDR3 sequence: CSVEISGDTQYF. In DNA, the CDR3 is TGCAGCGTTGAGATTAGCGGGGATACGCAGTATTTT.

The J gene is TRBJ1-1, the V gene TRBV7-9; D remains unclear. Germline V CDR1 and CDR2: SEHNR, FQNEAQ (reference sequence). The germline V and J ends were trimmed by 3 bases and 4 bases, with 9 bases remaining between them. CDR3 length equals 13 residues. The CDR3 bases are TGTGCCAGCAGCTTTCCCGCAAGCACTGAAGCTTTCTTT. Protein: CASSFPASTEAFF.

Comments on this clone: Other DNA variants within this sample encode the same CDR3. The CDR3 region is CASSLGQGMEKLFF. CDR3 DNA sequence: TGTGCCAGCAGCTTGGGGCAGGGGATGGAAAAACTGTTTTTT. The rearrangement uses TRBV5-6 and TRBJ1-4, with TRBD1 as a possible D gene (6 bases). With 0 bases removed from V and 8 bases from J, the gap between germline ends came to 11 bases. The germline CDR1 and CDR2 sequences are SGHDT and YYEEEE. This CDR3 has 14 residues.

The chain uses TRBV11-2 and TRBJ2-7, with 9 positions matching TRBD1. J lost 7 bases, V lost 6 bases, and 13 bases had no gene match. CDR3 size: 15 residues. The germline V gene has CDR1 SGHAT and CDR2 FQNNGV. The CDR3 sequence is CASRTIRDREGEQYF. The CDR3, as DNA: TGTGCCAGCAGAACTATCCGGGACAGGGAGGGAGAGCAGTACTTC. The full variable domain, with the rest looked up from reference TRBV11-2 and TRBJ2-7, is EAGVAQSPRYKIIEKRQSVAFWCNPISGHATLYWYQQILGQGPKLLIQFQNNGVVDDSQLPKDRFSAERLKGVDSTLKIQPAKLEDSAVYLCASRTIRDREGEQYFGPGTRLTVT.

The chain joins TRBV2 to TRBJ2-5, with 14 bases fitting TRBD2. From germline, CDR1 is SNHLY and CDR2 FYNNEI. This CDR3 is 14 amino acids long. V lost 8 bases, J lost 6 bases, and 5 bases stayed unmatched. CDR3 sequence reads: CASGLAGGLKTQYF. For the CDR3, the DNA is TGTGCCAGCGGACTAGCGGGAGGTCTGAAGACCCAGTACTTC.

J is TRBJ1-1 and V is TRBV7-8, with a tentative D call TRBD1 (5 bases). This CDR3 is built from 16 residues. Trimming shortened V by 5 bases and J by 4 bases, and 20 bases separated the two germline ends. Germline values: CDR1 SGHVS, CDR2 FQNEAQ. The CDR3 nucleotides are TGTGCCAGCAGCATGACAGTTTCAACACTGGGCACTGAAGCTTTCTTT. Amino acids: CASSMTVSTLGTEAFF.

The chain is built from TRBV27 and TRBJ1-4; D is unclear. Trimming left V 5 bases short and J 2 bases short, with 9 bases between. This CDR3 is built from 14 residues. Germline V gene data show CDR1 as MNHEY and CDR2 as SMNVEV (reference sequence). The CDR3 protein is CASSRGGTNEKLFF. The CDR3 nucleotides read TGTGCCAGCAGTCGGGGTGGGACTAATGAAAAACTGTTTTTT.

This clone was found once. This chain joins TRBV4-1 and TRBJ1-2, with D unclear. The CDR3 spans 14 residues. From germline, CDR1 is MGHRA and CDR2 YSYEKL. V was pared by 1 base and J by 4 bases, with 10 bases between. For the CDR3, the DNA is TGCGCCAGCAGCCAAGCGAACGTCCTCTATGGCTACACCTTC. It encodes CASSQANVLYGYTF.

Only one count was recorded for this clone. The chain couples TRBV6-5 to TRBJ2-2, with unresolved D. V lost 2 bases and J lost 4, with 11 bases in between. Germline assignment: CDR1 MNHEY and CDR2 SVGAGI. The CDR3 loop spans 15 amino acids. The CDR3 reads CASSYDVSPTGELFF. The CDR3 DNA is TGTGCCAGCAGTTACGACGTCTCACCCACCGGGGAGCTGTTTTTT.

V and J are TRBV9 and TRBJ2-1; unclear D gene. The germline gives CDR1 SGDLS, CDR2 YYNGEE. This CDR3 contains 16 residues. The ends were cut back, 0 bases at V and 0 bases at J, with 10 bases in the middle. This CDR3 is CASSVVGRFSYNEQFF. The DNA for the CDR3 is TGTGCCAGCAGCGTAGTCGGGCGGTTCTCCTACAATGAGCAGTTCTTC.

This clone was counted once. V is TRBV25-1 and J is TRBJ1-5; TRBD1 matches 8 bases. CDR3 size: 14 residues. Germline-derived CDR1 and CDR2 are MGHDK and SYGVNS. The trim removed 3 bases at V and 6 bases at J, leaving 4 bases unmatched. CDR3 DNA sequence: TGTGCCAGCAGTGACCAGGGGGCGGGTCAGCCCCAGCATTTT. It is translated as CASSDQGAGQPQHF.